Described below is a single T cell receptor beta chain sequence and its context. Carrying UMI labels, the TRB cDNA libraries were prepared through 5' RACE. TCRdb derives one entry per CDR3 protein from the 5' RACE reads, leaving out DNA. The sample yields 75,000 to 95,000 distinct CDR3 sequences, of which the top ten take up around 0.99%. The CDR3 spans 14 residues. Germline CDR1 and CDR2: MNHEY and SVGEGT. The data were obtained in a study of CXCR3-negative and CXCR3-positive naive CD8 T cells. Sequencing input: naive CXCR3- CD8+ T cells from blood. The subset is: CD45RO-CCR7+CD27+CD95- naive CD8+ T cells lacking CXCR3 (TNR3-). The TCR originated in a human donor in good health. Some clones in this sample may be carry-over from other donors' samples. The gene calls are TRBV6-2 or TRBV6-3 and TRBJ1-5. The chain's CDR3 is CASATRRGNQPQHF.